The 15 T cell receptor beta chains in this list originate from one sample, sequenced in a study of PD-1 blockade in classical Hodgkin lymphoma. TCRdb's table, derived via immunoSEQ multiplex PCR, lists solely in-frame clones and lacks some. The repertoire holds over 5,500 clones, with almost 75% as singletons. The time point: cycle 4 day 1 (C4D1), after six to seven weeks of nivolumab. Autologous stem cell transplantation was followed by relapse in every patient, and brentuximab vedotin exposure varied. Thawed PBMCs underwent magnetic negative selection to obtain purified CD8+ T cells. Sequencing used CD8+ T cells from blood, obtained before the fourth cycle of nivolumab. The receptor set was obtained from a human donor with classical Hodgkin lymphoma.

This clone was counted a few times. The chain employs TRBV13 and TRBJ2-5, with TRBD2 as a possible D gene (6 bases). This CDR3 contains 21 residues. Trimming left V 0 bases short and J 5 bases short, with 31 bases between. Looked up from germline, CDR1 is PRHDT and CDR2 is FYEKMQ (reference sequence). CDR3 sequence reads: CASSLGYSGRLERSNMETQYF. The CDR3 coding sequence is TGTGCCAGCAGCTTAGGGTATAGCGGAAGACTAGAAAGATCGAATATGGAGACCCAGTACTTC.

The chain employs TRBV19 and TRBJ1-3; the D is unclear. Germline V lookup: CDR1 LNHDA, CDR2 SQIVND (reference sequence). The CDR3 extends over 15 amino acids. The V end was cut by 7 bases, the J end by 0 bases, with 13 bases between. The CDR3 loop is CASIGLHYSGNTIYF. The DNA of the CDR3 is TGTGCCAGTATCGGGCTGCACTACTCTGGAAACACCATATATTTT.

The V gene is TRBV28, the J gene TRBJ1-2; no reliable D call. V lost 3 bases to trimming and J lost 4 bases, with 12 bases between them. The CDR3 runs 14 residues. CDR1 is MDHEN and CDR2 is SYDVKM in the germline V gene. In DNA form, the CDR3 reads TGTGCCAGCAGTTTCCCCGCAGTCTCCTATGGCTACACCTTC. This encodes CASSFPAVSYGYTF.

This clone appeared once. The V call is TRBV7-9, the J call TRBJ2-7; 9 bases fit TRBD1. The CDR3 has 16 residues. With 2 bases clipped from V and 2 bases from J, the junction kept 7 bases outside the gene matches. Germline values: CDR1 SEHNR, CDR2 FQNEAQ (reference sequence). CDR3 DNA: TGTGCCAGCAGCTTAAAAGGGGGGGACAGGGCCTACGAGCAGTACTTC. Translating it yields CASSLKGGDRAYEQYF.

The V call is TRBV9, the J call TRBJ2-2; D not certain. The CDR3 is made up of 13 amino acids. Germline CDR1 is SGDLS and CDR2 is YYNGEE. Trimming removed 0 bases at V and 9 bases at J, with 9 bases between. Written as DNA, the CDR3 is TGTGCCAGCAGCGTAGTGGGATCCTGGGAGCTGTTTTTT. Encoded protein: CASSVVGSWELFF.

The rearrangement joins TRBV4-2 to TRBJ1-2; D uncertain. Per germline, CDR1 LGHNA and CDR2 YNFKEQ. The CDR3 spans 14 residues. V lost 1 base, J lost 2 bases, and 8 bases lay in between. The CDR3 nucleotides read TGTGCCAGCAGCCAAGTTGAAATAAACTATGGCTACACCTTC. The encoded protein is CASSQVEINYGYTF.

Turning to this clone: Other DNA sequences in this specimen translate into the identical CDR3. This chain connects TRBV5-4 to TRBJ2-7, with 7 bases identical to TRBD1. The trim removed 4 bases at V and 4 bases at J, leaving 5 bases unmatched. Germline-derived CDR1 and CDR2 are SGHNT and YYREEE (reference sequence). CDR3 length equals 13 residues. This chain's CDR3 is CASSTGTEYEQYF. In nucleotides, the CDR3 is TGTGCCAGCAGCACCGGGACAGAATACGAGCAGTACTTC.

The V and J genes are TRBV7-2 and TRBJ2-7; 12 bases agree with TRBD2. The V gene's germline CDR1 is SGHTA and CDR2 FQGNSA. The CDR3 sequence is 15 residues long. The ends lost 4 bases at V and 5 bases at J; junction bases unmatched: 6. CDR3 in DNA: TGTGCCAGCAGCTACCTAGCGGGAGGGCCCAACGAGCAGTACTTC. Translating it yields CASSYLAGGPNEQYF. Full variable domain (missing parts from reference TRBV7-2 and TRBJ2-7): GAGVSQSPSNKVTEKGKDVELRCDPISGHTALYWYRQSLGQGLEFLIYFQGNSAPDKSGLPSDRFSAERTGGSVSTLTIQRTQQEDSAVYLCASSYLAGGPNEQYFGPGTRLTVT.

The gene calls are TRBV11-2 and TRBJ2-1; 10 nucleotides match TRBD1. V lost 4 bases, J lost 6 bases, and 0 bases stayed unmatched. The CDR3 has 13 residues. The germline V gene has CDR1 SGHAT and CDR2 FQNNGV. The CDR3 is CASSWTGGNEQFF. CDR3 DNA sequence: TGTGCCAGCAGCTGGACAGGGGGCAATGAGCAGTTCTTC.

V is TRBV19 and J is TRBJ1-1; D possibly corresponds to TRBD1 (5 bases). CDR3 length equals 13 residues. V lost 7 bases and J 3 bases, leaving 12 bases between the germline ends. The germline V gene encodes CDR1 LNHDA and CDR2 SQIVND (reference sequence). CDR3 region: CASKARDYTEAFF. Written as DNA, the CDR3 is TGTGCCAGTAAGGCCAGGGATTACACTGAAGCTTTCTTT.

The V and J genes are TRBV12-5 and TRBJ2-5; the match to TRBD1 covers 10 bases. Germline V lookup: CDR1 LGHNT, CDR2 FRNRAP. The length of the CDR3 is 15 residues. Unmatched junction bases numbered 8, after V lost 7 bases and J lost 3 bases. CDR3 residues: CASVEWGTGEETQYF. The CDR3 DNA is TGTGCTAGTGTCGAATGGGGGACAGGGGAAGAGACCCAGTACTTC.

The V and J genes are TRBV13 and TRBJ1-1, with D possibly matching TRBD1 (6 bases). The CDR3 has 17 amino acids. Between the trimmed V and J ends, which lost 5 bases and 0 bases, there was a span of 19 bases. The germline V gene encodes CDR1 PRHDT and CDR2 FYEKMQ (reference sequence). For the CDR3, the DNA is TGTGCCAGCAGCCCCGTACCTTCGGACAGATTGAACACTGAAGCTTTCTTT. Encoded protein: CASSPVPSDRLNTEAFF.

By frequency in the sample, this clone is large. CDR3 sequence (DNA): TGTGCCAGCAGCCCGTGGACTAGCGGGAGCTACGAGCAGTACTTC. Amino acid sequence: CASSPWTSGSYEQYF. This chain uses TRBV11-2 with TRBJ2-7, with 13 bases that match TRBD2. V shed 5 bases, J shed 3 bases, and the junction held 4 bases outside the gene matches. The CDR3 sequence is 15 residues long. CDR1 is SGHAT, CDR2 FQNNGV, per germline.

This clone qualifies as medium-sized (0.01 to 0.1%). The chain uses TRBV30 and TRBJ2-7; D is possibly TRBD1 (6 bases). CDR1 is GTSNPN, CDR2 SVGIG, per germline (reference sequence). The CDR3 covers 14 residues. Trimming took off 0 bases at V and 0 bases at J, with 9 bases between the two ends. CDR3 coding DNA: TGTGCCTGGAGTGTAGCGGACAGCTCCTACGAGCAGTACTTC. Protein sequence: CAWSVADSSYEQYF.

The genes are TRBV5-6 and TRBJ2-5, with 12 bases that match TRBD2. CDR1 is SGHDT and CDR2 is YYEEEE in the germline V gene. The trim removed 5 bases at V and 4 bases at J, leaving 12 bases unmatched. This CDR3 region has 17 residues. The CDR3 spells CASSLTSGSWSRETQYF. DNA for the CDR3: TGTGCCAGCAGTCTGACTAGCGGGAGCTGGTCTAGAGAGACCCAGTACTTC.